Listed below are T cell receptor beta chains from one sample, sequenced in a study of control samples from healthy donors and cancer patients. Assay used: immunoSEQ multiplex PCR; TCRdb lists only in-frame clones, some missing. The sample yields about 410,000 clones, about nine tenths seen once. Sequenced sample: PBMCs. These receptors were collected from a man in his forties with head and neck cancer. Each CDR3 is given with its conserved first and last residue.

v_call cdr3_aa
TRBV4-3 CASSREVVGTDTQYF
TRBV10-3 CAISARDGTGDTEAFF
TRBV19 CASSTRTSNQPQHF
TRBV7-3 CASSAGTSGRYTGELFF
TRBV28 CASSSMTGYYEQYF
TRBV6-1 CASSEMVGLSGNTIYF
TRBV19 CASSLEAGQPQHF
TRBV28 CASRMESYGYTF
TRBV7-2 CASSLVISGAKKLFF
TRBV6-1 CASSEGFYSGNTIYF
TRBV12-5 CASGFWTSGGGELFF